Here is one T cell receptor beta chain with its context. No antigen is known for it. No qualities accompany the bases; no much larger clone lies one base away. The library was built by means of 5' RACE. Data came from an Illumina HiSeq 2500. The second PCR ran for about 6 to 12 cycles and used a J-beta primer mix along with a sample-barcoded 5' primer. Each TCR beta cDNA molecule received a unique molecular identifier from a template-switch 5' adaptor carrying 12 random nucleotides. Each sample yielded at least 3 million CDR3-containing paired-end reads. The Mint cDNA synthesis kit, primed by a TRBC-specific oligonucleotide, was used to synthesize first-strand cDNA from all RNA. Following uracil-DNA glycosylase treatment, a first 18-cycle PCR with universal primers M1SS and BC2_uni_R was performed on all cDNA. The authors' analysis ran thus. Each sample was normalized by randomly selecting 1 million high-quality reads, each carrying a distinct molecular identifier. Instead of being binned into consensus sequences, reads with shared molecular identifiers were discarded. CDR3 identification, clonotype clustering and error correction used MiTCR with a Q25 quality threshold and the strictest error-elimination algorithm. Lower-bound total TCR beta diversity was estimated with a nonparametric unseen species model using Euler transformation. TCRdb cleaned the public reads at Q25 with fastp, built clones with MiXCR and kept in-frame beta chains. Rows matching on CDR3 protein sequence are summarized as one entry with the most common DNA and genes. TCRdb assigned the V and J calls; the authors' analysis was not used. For this sample there are roughly 730,000 distinct CDR3 sequences; 56% appear just once. The ten largest clonotypes hold about 26% of the sample.

The CDR3 has 15 amino acids, counting the end cysteine and phenylalanine. The sequence is cut down to CDR3 DNA, 45 bases in frame from base 1. V was cut back by 2 bases and J by 4 bases, leaving a gap of 13 bases between them. Per the germline V gene, MGHRA is the CDR1 and YSYEKL is the CDR2. These data are taken from a study of blood T cells in healthy people across ages (dated by TCRdb to between 2014 and 2017). Context from the whole study: Template switching captured roughly one uniquely barcoded TCR beta cDNA molecule per two T cells in model experiments. The study measured age-related changes in TCR beta repertoire diversity using deep sequencing normalized with unique cDNA molecular identifiers. Donors were grouped into four age groups: young (average roughly 15 years), middle-aged (around 39), aged (approximately 67) and long-lived (over 80). To avoid experimental bias, donors of different ages were distributed randomly across sequencing lanes. Two additional independent replicas of 1 million unique cDNA reads from the same blood draw were analyzed for two donors (one aged 18 to 29 and one aged 80 or older). General study outcomes and caveats: Donor CMV infection status was unknown, potentially confounding age-related changes in expanded clonotypes. As age increased, observed TCR beta diversity per million T cells dropped in a roughly linear way, and a significant reduction was already evident by age about 36. Estimates of total diversity based on one million sequenced T cells were regarded as lower bounds and as underestimates. There was a strong correlation between observed TCR beta diversity and the percentage of naive T cells measured by flow cytometry. Compared with the aged group, the long-lived group had more naive CD4+ T cells, fewer expanded clones and increased TCR diversity, a pattern suggesting age selection. Conclusive comparison of naive and antigen-experienced compartments was prevented by the profiling of bulk unsorted PBMCs.

Donors were a few dozen systemically healthy Caucasian individuals from Russia aged roughly 6 to 90 years. Around 10 milliliters of peripheral blood were collected from each donor into EDTA-treated Vacutainer tubes. Ficoll-Paque density-gradient centrifugation was used to isolate PBMCs, with at least 7 million per sample. Trizol reagent was used to extract total RNA from the PBMCs, yielding at least 5 micrograms per sample. For every donor, flow cytometry on a PBMC aliquot measured the percentage of naive CD45RAhigh/CD27high T cells. Source material: blood. The rearranged chain carries TRBV4-1 and TRBJ2-3; TRBD1 might be the D gene, on 5 matching bases. This TCR came from a middle-aged man in good health. This receptor carries the CDR3 CASSQQQVSADTQYF. In nucleotide form, the sequence is TGCGCCAGCAGCCAACAACAGGTTTCCGCAGATACGCAGTATTTT.